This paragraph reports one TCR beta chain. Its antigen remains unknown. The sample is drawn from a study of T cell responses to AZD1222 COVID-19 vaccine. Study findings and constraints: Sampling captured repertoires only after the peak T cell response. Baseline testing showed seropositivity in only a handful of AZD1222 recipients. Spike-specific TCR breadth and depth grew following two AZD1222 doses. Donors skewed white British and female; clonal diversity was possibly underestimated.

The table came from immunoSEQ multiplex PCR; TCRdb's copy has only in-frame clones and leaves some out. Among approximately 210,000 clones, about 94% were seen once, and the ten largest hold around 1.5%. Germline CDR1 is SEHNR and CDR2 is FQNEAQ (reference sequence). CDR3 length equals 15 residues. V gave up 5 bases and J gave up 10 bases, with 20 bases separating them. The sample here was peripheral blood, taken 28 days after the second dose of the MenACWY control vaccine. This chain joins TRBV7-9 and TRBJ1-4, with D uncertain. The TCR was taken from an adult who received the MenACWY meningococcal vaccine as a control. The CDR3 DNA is TGTGCCAGCAGCCTTCGCGGACCCACGGGAGCAAAACTGTTTTTT. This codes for CASSLRGPTGAKLFF.